Listed here are 24 T cell receptor beta chains from one sample, sequenced in a study of regulatory T cells in long-lasting Graves disease. To make TCR beta libraries, researchers used iRepertoire HTBI primers and Arm-PCR of CDR3 regions. From the multiplex PCR reads, TCRdb called clonotypes with MiXCR, one entry per CDR3 protein. The sample includes a few hundred thousand distinct CDR3 sequences, roughly a fifth of them seen just once. Time point meaning: persistent/refractory GD, antithyroid drugs over 5 years with positive TRAb. PBMC-derived RNA was used for the TCR library. Sequenced material: peripheral blood mononuclear cells (PBMCs), taken when the disease was refractory, from a patient treated with antithyroid drugs. Source of these receptors: a female donor with Graves disease.

For this clonotype: Just one base apart from a much larger clone, this may be a read error. The chain is built from TRBV15 and TRBJ1-5, with 7 nucleotides matching TRBD1. Germline V gives CDR1 LNHNV, CDR2 YYDKDF (reference sequence). The CDR3 is 15 residues long. Trimming at V came to 4 bases and at J to 2 bases, leaving 5 bases not matched to a gene. This CDR3 reads CATSTGGTGNQPQHF. In nucleotides, the CDR3 is TGTGCCACCAGCACCGGCGGGACAGGCAATCAGCCCCAGCATTTT.

This chain connects TRBV18 to TRBJ2-3, with D maybe TRBD2 (6 bases). CDR3 size: 15 residues. Germline V gene lookup returns CDR1 KGHSH and CDR2 LQKENI. The ends were cut back, 4 bases at V and 0 bases at J, with 11 bases in the middle. CDR3 nucleotides: TGTGCCAGCTCACGGGCGGGGATTAGCACAGATACGCAGTATTTT. Its protein product is CASSRAGISTDTQYF. Looking up the rest from reference TRBV18 and TRBJ2-3 gives the full variable domain: NAGVMQNPRHLVRRRGQEARLRCSPMKGHSHVYWYRQLPEEGLKFMVYLQKENIIDESGMPKERFSAEFPKEGPSILRIQQVVRGDSAAYFCASSRAGISTDTQYFGPGTRLTVL.

This clonotype was detected ten times or more. J is TRBJ1-4 and V is TRBV2; no clear D. Looked up from germline, CDR1 is SNHLY and CDR2 is FYNNEI. Trimming shortened V by 6 bases and J by 8 bases, and 13 bases separated the two germline ends. The length of the CDR3 is 13 residues. Here the CDR3 reads CASSSLRQEKLFF. In DNA form, the CDR3 reads TGTGCCAGCAGCTCCCTACGTCAGGAAAAACTGTTTTTT.

This clonotype was recorded a few times. The V call is TRBV10-3, the J call TRBJ2-4; D tentatively reads TRBD1 or TRBD2 (5 bases each). The CDR3 has 15 amino acids. Trimming took off 8 bases at V and 3 bases at J, with 17 bases between the two ends. Per the germline V gene, CDR1 is ENHRY and CDR2 is SYGVKD. The CDR3 here is CAISETGAGKNIQYF. CDR3 sequence (DNA): TGTGCCATCTCCGAGACTGGGGCGGGCAAAAACATTCAGTACTTC.

This clonotype was picked up many times. This chain connects TRBV20-1 to TRBJ2-6; maybe TRBD1 (6 bases). Trimming shortened V by 6 bases and J by 2 bases, and 8 bases separated the two germline ends. CDR1 and CDR2 (germline): DFQATT, SNEGSKA (reference sequence). The CDR3 has 13 residues. CDR3 nucleotides: TGCAGTGCAAGGACAGCTGGGGCCAACGTCCTGACTTTC. Amino acids: CSARTAGANVLTF.

This chain uses TRBV9 with TRBJ2-1; 8 positions agree with TRBD2. V trimming: 3 bases; J trimming: 2 bases; junction bases outside the gene matches: 7. There are 16 residues in the CDR3. Germline-derived CDR1 and CDR2 are SGDLS and YYNGEE. The CDR3 bases are TGTGCCAGCAGCGCAGAAGCGGGAGTTACCTACAATGAGCAGTTCTTC. Amino acid sequence: CASSAEAGVTYNEQFF.

This clonotype was observed a few times. The V gene is TRBV7-2, the J gene TRBJ1-5; D gene unclear. Germline V gene sequence: CDR1 SGHTA, CDR2 FQGNSA. Trimming stripped 5 bases from V and 3 bases from J, with 14 bases between. The CDR3 is 15 residues long. Here the CDR3 DNA reads TGTGCCAGCAGCACCACGGGAGGTTTCAATCAGCCCCAGCATTTT. Translating it yields CASSTTGGFNQPQHF.

The sample holds many counts of this clonotype. This rearrangement joins TRBV3-1 to TRBJ2-2; 7 nucleotides align to TRBD1. The CDR3 runs to 15 residues. Germline assignment: CDR1 LGHDT and CDR2 YNNKEL (reference sequence). Trimming cost V 0 bases and J 6 bases; bases outside gene matches: 4. The CDR3 loop reads CASSQDSTGAGELFF. Here the CDR3 DNA reads TGTGCCAGCAGCCAAGATAGCACAGGGGCCGGGGAGCTGTTTTTT.

V and J are TRBV6-1 and TRBJ1-5; 7 positions agree with TRBD1. This CDR3 is 15 amino acids long. V was clipped by 10 bases and J by 7 bases; unmatched bases: 16. CDR1 is MNHNS and CDR2 is SASEGT in the germline V gene. CDR3 protein: CATDPMSGGGQPQHF. The CDR3, as DNA: TGTGCCACCGATCCCATGTCAGGGGGAGGACAGCCCCAGCATTTT.

CDR3 sequence: CASSLDPSGSSYEQYF. The CDR3 DNA follows: TGCGCCAGCAGCTTGGATCCTAGCGGGAGCTCCTACGAGCAGTACTTC. J is TRBJ2-7 and V is TRBV5-1; the match to TRBD2 covers 10 bases. Germline-derived CDR1 and CDR2 are SGHRS and YFSETQ. V shed 0 bases, J shed 0 bases, and the junction held 3 bases outside the gene matches. This CDR3 is 16 amino acids long. Looking up the rest from reference TRBV5-1 and TRBJ2-7 gives the full variable domain: KAGVTQTPRYLIKTRGQQVTLSCSPISGHRSVSWYQQTPGQGLQFLFEYFSETQRNKGNFPGRFSGRQFSNSRSEMNVSTLELGDSALYLCASSLDPSGSSYEQYFGPGTRLTVT.

This clonotype was seen at least ten times. The chain combines TRBV7-8 with TRBJ2-2; D is undetermined. The CDR3 length is 15 residues. V was cut by 5 bases and J by 0 bases, with 10 bases left in between. In germline, CDR1 is SGHVS, CDR2 FQNEAQ. As DNA, the CDR3 is TGTGCCAGCAGCGATAGGCCCCCGAACACCGGGGAGCTGTTTTTT. Protein sequence: CASSDRPPNTGELFF.

Concerning this clonotype: Without the conserved terminal phenylalanine or tryptophan, this CDR3 likely stems from a read error. The V gene is TRBV7-9, the J gene TRBJ2-5; D gene uncertain. The V gene lost 1 base and the J gene lost 2 bases, with 8 bases spanning the gap. The V gene's germline CDR1 is SEHNR and CDR2 FQNEAQ (reference sequence). The CDR3 covers 14 residues. The CDR3 reads CASSLVDRQETQYS. CDR3 bases: TGTGCCAGCAGCTTAGTAGATAGGCAAGAGACCCAGTACTCC.

The V and J genes are TRBV5-1 and TRBJ2-2; no firm D call. Germline V CDR1 and CDR2: SGHRS, YFSETQ. The germline V and J ends were trimmed by 0 bases and 7 bases, with 10 bases remaining between them. The CDR3 runs to 14 residues. This CDR3 reads CASSLGAFGGELFF. The CDR3, as DNA: TGCGCCAGCAGCTTGGGCGCCTTTGGCGGGGAGCTGTTTTTT.

With regard to this clonotype: This may stem from a read error, because a much larger clone lies one nucleotide away. This chain joins TRBV6-1 and TRBJ2-7; a weak D match, TRBD1 (5 bases). Trimming pared 8 bases from V and 3 bases from J, leaving 17 bases between. Germline V gene sequence: CDR1 MNHNS, CDR2 SASEGT. The CDR3 loop spans 14 amino acids. In DNA form, the CDR3 reads TGTGCCAGCGCCAAAGGGCAGGGTGACTACGAGCAGTACTTC. Translation gives CASAKGQGDYEQYF.

This clonotype was picked up many times. The chain employs TRBV2 and TRBJ2-7, with TRBD1 matching over 9 bases. This CDR3 has 14 amino acids. The ends lost 6 bases at V and 0 bases at J; junction bases unmatched: 3. Germline V lookup: CDR1 SNHLY, CDR2 FYNNEI. CDR3 sequence reads: CASRGQGSSYEQYF. In nucleotides, the CDR3 is TGTGCCAGCAGAGGACAGGGGAGCTCCTACGAGCAGTACTTC.

The chain uses TRBV28 and TRBJ2-3; D gene unclear. Germline V CDR1 and CDR2: MDHEN, SYDVKM. CDR3 size: 16 residues. V was trimmed by 3 bases and J by 6 bases, leaving 19 bases between them. The CDR3 loop reads CASSFSPGLGRDTQYF. CDR3 bases: TGTGCCAGCAGTTTTTCCCCCGGGCTAGGGCGGGATACGCAGTATTTT.

This chain uses TRBV19 with TRBJ1-5; no reliable D call. Trimming left V 3 bases short and J 4 bases short, with 10 bases between. Per germline, CDR1 LNHDA and CDR2 SQIVND (reference sequence). This CDR3 has 14 amino acids. CDR3 loop: CASSIGNPNQPQHF. The CDR3 DNA reads as TGTGCCAGTAGTATCGGAAACCCAAATCAGCCCCAGCATTTT.

The rearrangement joins TRBV19 to TRBJ1-5, with 7 bases fitting TRBD1. V trimming: 3 bases; J trimming: 0 bases; junction bases outside the gene matches: 11. This CDR3 region has 18 residues. Germline V gives CDR1 LNHDA, CDR2 SQIVND (reference sequence). This chain's CDR3 is CASSIKDRMYYSNQPQHF. The DNA for the CDR3 is TGTGCCAGTAGTATCAAGGACAGGATGTATTATAGCAATCAGCCCCAGCATTTT.

This clonotype was seen many times. The CDR3 DNA follows: TGTGCCAGCAGAGTTACAGGGGGCACTGAAGCTTTCTTT. It specifies CASRVTGGTEAFF. The chain uses TRBV28 and TRBJ1-1, with 8 positions matching TRBD1. The CDR3 totals 13 residues. Germline loops: CDR1 MDHEN, CDR2 SYDVKM. Losses at the gene ends were 6 bases for V and 4 bases for J; bases not matched to a gene: 4. Complete variable domain (other parts from reference TRBV28 and TRBJ1-1): DVKVTQSSRYLVKRTGEKVFLECVQDMDHENMFWYRQDPGLGLRLIYFSYDVKMKEKGDIPEGYSVSREKKERFSLILESASTNQTSMYLCASRVTGGTEAFFGQGTRLTVV.

This rearrangement joins TRBV12-3 or TRBV12-4 to TRBJ2-7; 9 nucleotides agree with TRBD1. V lost 5 bases and J lost 3; bases outside the gene matches: 8. CDR3 length equals 15 residues. The CDR3 DNA is TGTGCCAGCAGTCAGGCCACAGGGGGCTTCTACGAGCAGTACTTC. Encoded protein: CASSQATGGFYEQYF.

This clonotype has ten or more counts. The J gene is TRBJ1-6, the V gene TRBV7-2; D remains unclear. The CDR3 contains 12 residues. Germline CDR1 SGHTA, CDR2 FQGNSA. The V end was cut by 5 bases, the J end by 10 bases, with 9 bases between. CDR3 residues: CASSMGGSPLHF. CDR3 in DNA: TGTGCCAGCAGCATGGGTGGGTCACCCCTCCACTTT.

Ten or more counts support this clonotype. The V call is TRBV28, the J call TRBJ2-7; D could derive from TRBD1 or TRBD2 (5 bases each). This CDR3 contains 17 residues. Trimming removed 2 bases at V and 0 bases at J, with 17 bases between. Germline-derived CDR1 and CDR2 are MDHEN and SYDVKM. The CDR3 DNA reads TGTGCCAGCAGTTTAGCCCCCGTGGGGACCCGCTCCTACGAGCAGTACTTC. Translation gives CASSLAPVGTRSYEQYF.

For this clonotype: A read error is possible here, since a much larger clone lies one base away. V is TRBV6-2 or TRBV6-3 and J is TRBJ2-6, with D uncertain. The CDR3 sequence is 18 residues long. The germline gives CDR1 MNHEY, CDR2 SVGEGT. V dropped 5 bases and J dropped 0 bases, with 17 bases sitting between them. Here the CDR3 DNA reads TGTGCCAGCAGTGAAAGGCGGCACGATATCTCTGGGGCCAACGTCCTGACTTTC. It is translated as CASSERRHDISGANVLTF.

This clonotype was found a few times. This rearrangement joins TRBV7-3 to TRBJ2-7; D might be TRBD2 (6 bases). The CDR3 extends over 15 amino acids. Trimming pared 5 bases from V and 2 bases from J, leaving 16 bases between. CDR1 SGHTA and CDR2 FQGTGA come from the germline V gene. CDR3 loop: CASSINGGPPYEQYF. The CDR3, as DNA: TGTGCCAGCAGCATAAACGGAGGGCCCCCCTACGAGCAGTACTTC. Using reference TRBV7-3 and TRBJ2-7 for the parts outside the CDR3, the full variable domain is GAGVSQTPSNKVTEKGKYVELRCDPISGHTALYWYRQSLGQGPEFLIYFQGTGAADDSGLPNDRFFAVRPEGSVSTLKIQRTERGDSAVYLCASSINGGPPYEQYFGPGTRLTVT.